The present entry profiles one TCR beta chain with its context. The data were obtained in a study of PD-L1 blockade in urothelial cancer. In the study overall: Male sex and bladder-origin urothelial cancer were recorded for about 85% of the roughly 30 patients. In terms of prior chemotherapy, patients had received 0 to 3 regimens. Blood was analyzed 3 weeks (second dose) and 6 weeks after treatment start.

The time point denotes: pretreatment peripheral blood. Assay: immunoSEQ multiplex PCR; the TCRdb copy retains only in-frame clones and omits some. The table records under 95,000 clones, about four fifths of them present only once. V gave up 2 bases and J gave up 0 bases, with 17 bases separating them. Germline assignment: CDR1 KGHSH and CDR2 LQKENI. CDR3 length equals 18 residues. The source was PBMCs, collected around atezolizumab (anti-PD-L1) treatment. This sequence joins TRBV18 and TRBJ1-3, with D hard to call. This TCR derives from a man between 60 and 70 years old with urothelial cancer. CDR3 bases: TGTGCCAGCTCACCATCGCTTCCGTCCGCGAGCTCTGGAAACACCATATATTTT. Residues: CASSPSLPSASSGNTIYF.